Described below is a single TCR beta chain sequence and its context. What it binds is unknown. This specimen belongs to a study of T cell responses to AZD1222 COVID-19 vaccine. Second-dose schedules of about 4 or about 12 weeks were combined. Trimming stripped 4 bases from V and 12 bases from J, with 16 bases between. This CDR3 spans 12 amino acids. Germline CDR1 and CDR2: SEHNR and FQNEAQ (reference sequence). The assay was immunoSEQ multiplex PCR, and TCRdb's table has in-frame clones only and misses some. The sample consists of 100,000 to 150,000 clones, 70% to 85% of them appearing once. Regarding the study as a whole: Across the whole spike, CD4 TCRs peaked at regions 160-218 and 743-854. Recipients of AZD1222 seropositive at baseline numbered only 5 to 7.

The clonotype originates from an adult who received the AZD1222 COVID-19 vaccine. The rearrangement uses TRBV7-9 and TRBJ2-7, with D possibly called TRBD1 or TRBD2 (6 bases each). This sample comprised peripheral blood, obtained 28 days after the second AZD1222 dose. CDR3 nucleotide sequence: TGTGCCAGCAGCTCCTCGCGGGACACCCTGTACTTC. Amino acid sequence: CASSSSRDTLYF.